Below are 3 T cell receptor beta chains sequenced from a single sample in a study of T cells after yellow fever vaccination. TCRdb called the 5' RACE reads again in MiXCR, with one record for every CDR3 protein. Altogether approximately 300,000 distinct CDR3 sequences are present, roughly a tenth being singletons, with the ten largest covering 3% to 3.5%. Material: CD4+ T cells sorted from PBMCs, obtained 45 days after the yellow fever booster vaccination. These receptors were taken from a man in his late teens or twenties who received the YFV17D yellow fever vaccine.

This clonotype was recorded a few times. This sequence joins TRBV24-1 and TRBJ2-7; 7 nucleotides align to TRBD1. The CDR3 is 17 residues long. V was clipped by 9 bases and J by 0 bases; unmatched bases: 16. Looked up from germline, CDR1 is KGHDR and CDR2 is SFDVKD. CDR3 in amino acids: CATRPGTDLIPSYEQYF. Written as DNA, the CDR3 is TGTGCCACCCGCCCCGGGACAGACCTCATTCCCTCCTACGAGCAGTACTTC.

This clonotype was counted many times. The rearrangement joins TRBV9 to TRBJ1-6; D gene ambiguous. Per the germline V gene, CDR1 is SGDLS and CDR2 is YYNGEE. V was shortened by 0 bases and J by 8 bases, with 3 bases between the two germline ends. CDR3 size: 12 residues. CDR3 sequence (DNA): TGTGCCAGCAGCGTAGCCGATTCACCCCTCCACTTT. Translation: CASSVADSPLHF.

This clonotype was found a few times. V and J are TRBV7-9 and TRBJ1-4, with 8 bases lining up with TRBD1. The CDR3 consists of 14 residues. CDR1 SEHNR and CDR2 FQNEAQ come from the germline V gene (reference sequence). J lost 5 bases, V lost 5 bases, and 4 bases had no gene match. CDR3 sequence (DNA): TGTGCCAGCAGCAAGGACAGGGCAAATGAAAAACTGTTTTTT. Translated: CASSKDRANEKLFF.